This T cell receptor (beta chain) was sequenced in a study of T cells in Graves' hyperthyroidism and ophthalmopathy. Exclusions: uncontrolled infection, other autoimmune disease, pregnancy, lactation. Amplification of TCR beta CDR3 regions was performed using RNA transcripts as template. HTBI primers drove first-round RT-PCR of the TCR CDR3. TCRdb re-derived calls from the multiplex PCR reads in MiXCR, one entry per CDR3 protein. The table shows nearly 750,000 distinct CDR3 sequences, with roughly 32% occurring only once. The CDR3 runs 16 residues. Germline CDR1 reads ENHRY; CDR2 reads SYGVKD. The V end was cut by 3 bases, the J end by 7 bases, with 16 bases between. This clonotype has ten or more counts.

This TCR was sampled from a woman in her thirties or forties with Graves' hyperthyroidism. This chain links TRBV10-3 with TRBJ1-6; D uncertain. Material: blood. DNA for the CDR3: TGTGCCATCAGTGATGCGACAAGGTCGAACAATTCACCCCTCCACTTT. Translated, it gives CAISDATRSNNSPLHF.